The 29 T cell receptor beta chains in this list originate from one sample, sequenced in a study of blood T cell repertoires in COVID-19. Sequencing used immunoSEQ multiplex PCR; TCRdb keeps in-frame clones, though not all of them. The sample has about 210,000 clones, about 85% seen once; the top ten hold 4% to 5%. Input material: peripheral blood. The receptors were gathered from a woman over 75 with acute or convalescent COVID-19.

The chain has TRBV5-1 and TRBJ2-7, with TRBD2 matching over 9 bases. The CDR3 has 13 amino acids. The germline V gene has CDR1 SGHRS and CDR2 YFSETQ. V shed 4 bases and J 6 bases; nucleotides not matched to a gene: 5. The CDR3 reads CASSANSGSEQYF. DNA for the CDR3: TGCGCCAGCAGCGCTAATAGCGGGAGCGAGCAGTACTTC.

With respect to this clone: The junction departs from germline at one end; a sequencing error may be responsible. V and J are TRBV24-1 and TRBJ2-5; TRBD1 might be the D (6 bases). Germline V lookup: CDR1 KGHDR, CDR2 SFDVKD. The CDR3 has 15 amino acids. The CDR3 coding sequence is TGTGCCACCAGTGCTTTGGGCAGGGGCCAAGAGACCCAGTACTTC. Its translation is CATSALGRGQETQYF.

The V and J genes are TRBV5-4 and TRBJ1-3, with D possibly TRBD1 on 6 matching bases. CDR3 length: 16 residues. CDR1 is SGHNT, CDR2 YYREEE, per germline (reference sequence). Trimming removed 0 bases from V and 0 bases from J, with 10 bases in between. Here the CDR3 reads CASSLGQANSGNTIYF. The CDR3 coding sequence is TGTGCCAGCAGCTTGGGACAGGCGAACTCTGGAAACACCATATATTTT. The whole variable domain, filled in from reference TRBV5-4 and TRBJ1-3, reads ETGVTQSPTHLIKTRGQQVTLRCSSQSGHNTVSWYQQALGQGPQFIFQYYREEENGRGNFPPRFSGLQFPNYSSELNVNALELDDSALYLCASSLGQANSGNTIYFGEGSWLTVV.

This clone has just a few counts. V is TRBV2 and J is TRBJ1-5, with D maybe TRBD1 (5 bases). Germline values: CDR1 SNHLY, CDR2 FYNNEI. Between the trimmed V and J ends, which lost 8 bases and 5 bases, there was a span of 19 bases. The CDR3 covers 15 residues. The CDR3 DNA follows: TGTGCCAGCCGTTCCCAGGGTTCTCTCGATCAGCCCCAGCATTTT. Translating gives CASRSQGSLDQPQHF.

The J gene is TRBJ1-1, the V gene TRBV7-8, with D unclear. V was shortened by 4 bases and J by 2 bases, with 8 bases between the two germline ends. Germline V gives CDR1 SGHVS, CDR2 FQNEAQ. This CDR3 spans 13 amino acids. CDR3 sequence (DNA): TGTGCCAGCAGCTCTGGGCCCAACACTGAAGCTTTCTTT. Its translation: CASSSGPNTEAFF.

V and J are TRBV11-2 and TRBJ2-7; weak D call: TRBD2 (6 bases). CDR1 is SGHAT and CDR2 is FQNNGV in the germline V gene. The CDR3 sequence is 17 residues long. The ends were cut back, 4 bases at V and 0 bases at J, with 19 bases in the middle. CDR3 sequence (DNA): TGTGCCAGCAGCTCGCGGGACTCACTTCTCCTCTCCTACGAGCAGTACTTC. It is translated as CASSSRDSLLLSYEQYF. The complete variable domain, with remaining parts taken from reference TRBV11-2 and TRBJ2-7, reads EAGVAQSPRYKIIEKRQSVAFWCNPISGHATLYWYQQILGQGPKLLIQFQNNGVVDDSQLPKDRFSAERLKGVDSTLKIQPAKLEDSAVYLCASSSRDSLLLSYEQYFGPGTRLTVT.

This chain uses TRBV2 with TRBJ1-2, with 9 positions matching TRBD1. After removal of 6 bases from V and 4 bases from J, the junction contained 6 bases not matched to a gene. CDR1 and CDR2 from the germline V gene are SNHLY and FYNNEI. This CDR3 is 14 amino acids long. Here the CDR3 reads CASSRDRAFYGYTF. Here the CDR3 DNA reads TGTGCCAGCAGCCGGGACAGGGCTTTCTATGGCTACACCTTC.

The rearrangement uses TRBV27 and TRBJ1-5, with a weak D call TRBD1 (6 bases). Germline V gives CDR1 MNHEY, CDR2 SMNVEV (reference sequence). V lost 6 bases, J lost 7 bases, and 25 bases lay in between. The length of the CDR3 is 17 residues. CDR3 DNA: TGTGCCAGCAGGAAACTCAACAACCAGGGGAGATACCAGCCCCAGCATTTT. Translated: CASRKLNNQGRYQPQHF.

V and J are TRBV27 and TRBJ1-5, with 8 bases matching TRBD1. The CDR3 runs to 18 residues. The V gene end was trimmed by 0 bases and the J gene end by 2 bases; junction bases not matched to a gene: 9. The V gene's germline CDR1 is MNHEY and CDR2 SMNVEV (reference sequence). Here the CDR3 reads CASSLSGQVINGNQPQHF. CDR3 nucleotide sequence: TGTGCCAGCAGTTTATCGGGACAGGTAATTAACGGCAATCAGCCCCAGCATTTT.

The chain carries TRBV10-3 and TRBJ1-1; D ambiguous. CDR1 is ENHRY and CDR2 is SYGVKD in the germline V gene. The CDR3 length is 13 residues. V was shortened by 2 bases and J by 7 bases, with 11 bases between the two germline ends. The CDR3 spells CAISETGYYEAFF. The CDR3 nucleotides are TGTGCCATCAGTGAGACGGGTTACTATGAAGCTTTCTTT.

This clone was picked up one time. The DNA of the CDR3 is TGTGCCAGCAGCTCCCTACGGGTTAGCACAGATACGCAGTATTTT. As protein: CASSSLRVSTDTQYF. The chain recombines TRBV7-9 with TRBJ2-3; D is unclear. V was shortened by 4 bases and J by 0 bases, with 11 bases between the two germline ends. The CDR3 is 15 amino acids. Germline V gives CDR1 SEHNR, CDR2 FQNEAQ (reference sequence).

This clone has just a few counts. The J gene is TRBJ2-5, the V gene TRBV5-1; possible D gene TRBD1, 8 bases. The V gene's germline CDR1 is SGHRS and CDR2 YFSETQ. The CDR3 is 15 amino acids. V shed 3 bases and J shed 5 bases, with 17 bases lying between them. CDR3 amino acids: CASSSLSGDRETQYF. DNA of the CDR3: TGCGCCAGCAGCTCGCTCAGCGGGGACAGGGAGACCCAGTACTTC.

The CDR3 is CASFSQGFTEAFF. CDR3 coding DNA: TGTGCCAGTTTCTCCCAGGGATTCACTGAAGCTTTCTTT. The chain links TRBV19 to TRBJ1-1, with D possibly being TRBD1 (5 bases). The CDR3 sequence is 13 residues long. Trimming stripped 8 bases from V and 4 bases from J, with 14 bases between. Germline loops: CDR1 LNHDA, CDR2 SQIVND (reference sequence). The full variable domain, completed using reference TRBV19 and TRBJ1-1, is DGGITQSPKYLFRKEGQNVTLSCEQNLNHDAMYWYRQDPGQGLRLIYYSQIVNDFQKGDIAEGYSVSREKKESFPLTVTSAQKNPTAFYLCASFSQGFTEAFFGQGTRLTVV.

J is TRBJ2-5 and V is TRBV5-1, with D tentatively TRBD1 (6 bases). Germline CDR1 SGHRS, CDR2 YFSETQ. The CDR3 covers 14 residues. Trimming shortened V by 5 bases and J by 1 base, and 12 bases separated the two germline ends. CDR3 protein: CASSRRDTQETQYF. The CDR3 nucleotides read TGCGCCAGCAGTCGAAGGGACACCCAAGAGACCCAGTACTTC. Supplemented by reference TRBV5-1 and TRBJ2-5, the full variable domain reads KAGVTQTPRYLIKTRGQQVTLSCSPISGHRSVSWYQQTPGQGLQFLFEYFSETQRNKGNFPGRFSGRQFSNSRSEMNVSTLELGDSALYLCASSRRDTQETQYFGPGTRLLVL.

This chain connects TRBV7-9 to TRBJ2-1; D call uncertain. The V end was cut by 9 bases, the J end by 6 bases, with 15 bases between. Germline V gene sequence: CDR1 SEHNR, CDR2 FQNEAQ (reference sequence). The CDR3 covers 13 residues. The CDR3 sequence: CASLIQAFNEQFF. The CDR3 DNA reads as TGTGCCAGTCTTATCCAGGCGTTCAATGAGCAGTTCTTC.

The chain has TRBV24-1 and TRBJ2-3, with a weak D call TRBD2 (6 bases). V was shortened by 4 bases and J by 0 bases, with 13 bases between the two germline ends. CDR3 length equals 16 residues. The germline V gene has CDR1 KGHDR and CDR2 SFDVKD. The CDR3 region is CATSDPGTDSTDTQYF. As DNA, the CDR3 is TGTGCCACCAGTGACCCTGGGACTGATAGCACAGATACGCAGTATTTT.

This clone was recorded only once. The J gene is TRBJ1-1, the V gene TRBV18; no reliable D call. CDR3 length: 13 amino acids. V lost 2 bases and J lost 4, with 8 bases in between. The germline V gene encodes CDR1 KGHSH and CDR2 LQKENI. The CDR3 DNA reads as TGTGCCAGCTCACCAAGTGCGAGCACTGAAGCTTTCTTT. Translated: CASSPSASTEAFF. The variable domain in full, completed from reference TRBV18 and TRBJ1-1, reads NAGVMQNPRHLVRRRGQEARLRCSPMKGHSHVYWYRQLPEEGLKFMVYLQKENIIDESGMPKERFSAEFPKEGPSILRIQQVVRGDSAAYFCASSPSASTEAFFGQGTRLTVV.

This clone was seen a single time. The chain recombines TRBV19 with TRBJ2-1, with 9 bases lining up with TRBD1. Germline V lookup: CDR1 LNHDA, CDR2 SQIVND (reference sequence). The CDR3 length is 13 residues. V shed 9 bases and J 6 bases; nucleotides not matched to a gene: 6. The CDR3 loop reads CASQGGQGNEQFF. CDR3 in DNA: TGTGCCAGCCAAGGGGGACAGGGCAATGAGCAGTTCTTC.

The gene calls are TRBV6-2 or TRBV6-3 and TRBJ2-3, with 8 bases fitting TRBD1. V shed 5 bases, J shed 3 bases, and the junction held 7 bases outside the gene matches. The CDR3 contains 15 residues. Germline assignment: CDR1 MNHEY and CDR2 SVGEGT. This chain's CDR3 is CASSLHRDRTDTQYF. CDR3 in DNA: TGTGCCAGCAGTCTCCACCGGGACAGGACAGATACGCAGTATTTT.

This clone came up once. This chain connects TRBV5-1 to TRBJ2-1, with 11 positions matching TRBD2. Looked up from germline, CDR1 is SGHRS and CDR2 is YFSETQ. With 4 bases clipped from V and 7 bases from J, the junction kept 10 bases outside the gene matches. This CDR3 comprises 16 residues. In nucleotides, the CDR3 is TGCGCCAGCAGCGGTACTAGCGGGAGAAGGGGTAATGAGCAGTTCTTC. This encodes CASSGTSGRRGNEQFF.

The chain has TRBV19 and TRBJ1-3; 9 bases agree with TRBD1. Germline CDR1 LNHDA, CDR2 SQIVND (reference sequence). The CDR3 has 17 amino acids. Trimming cost V 5 bases and J 0 bases; bases outside gene matches: 8. This CDR3 is CASSVTGQGYSGNTIYF. CDR3 coding DNA: TGTGCCAGTAGTGTAACGGGACAGGGCTACTCTGGAAACACCATATATTTT.

This clone was seen a single time. The rearrangement links TRBV29-1 to TRBJ2-7, with 8 bases lining up with TRBD2. The CDR3 is 13 residues long. Per the germline V gene, CDR1 is SQVTM and CDR2 is ANQGSEA. V shed 0 bases, J shed 3 bases, and the junction held 1 base outside the gene matches. The CDR3: CSVEDTSGYEQYF. CDR3 in DNA: TGCAGCGTTGAAGATACTAGCGGCTACGAGCAGTACTTC.

This clone has a handful of counts. The chain couples TRBV9 to TRBJ1-2, with D uncertain. This CDR3 region has 12 residues. The V end was cut by 4 bases, the J end by 8 bases, with 12 bases between. Germline CDR1 and CDR2: SGDLS and YYNGEE. The CDR3 coding sequence is TGTGCCAGCAGCCCCTCGACCGGGGGCTACACCTTC. This gives the protein CASSPSTGGYTF.

In this sample, this clone turned up a few times. The chain links TRBV3-1 (or the pseudogene TRBV3-2) to TRBJ1-5, with D hard to call. CDR1 and CDR2 (germline): LGHDT, YNNKEL (reference sequence). The CDR3 is made up of 19 amino acids. The V end lost 4 bases, the J end lost 0 bases, and 22 bases lay between the germline ends. CDR3 loop: CASSPRVSSPYYSNQPQHF. The CDR3 coding sequence is TGTGCCAGCAGCCCCCGGGTCTCAAGTCCCTATTATAGCAATCAGCCCCAGCATTTT.

This clone was seen just once. The chain joins TRBV7-3 to TRBJ2-1; 8 positions agree with TRBD1. From germline, CDR1 is SGHTA and CDR2 FQGTGA. CDR3 length equals 13 residues. V shed 4 bases and J 8 bases; nucleotides not matched to a gene: 4. CDR3 amino acids: CASSSGQGYEQFF. In DNA form, the CDR3 reads TGTGCCAGCAGCTCCGGACAGGGCTATGAGCAGTTCTTC.

This chain joins TRBV6-5 and TRBJ1-1; 7 nucleotides match TRBD1. Germline V CDR1 and CDR2: MNHEY, SVGAGI. The CDR3 has 15 residues. V lost 2 bases and J lost 2; bases outside the gene matches: 5. CDR3 bases: TGTGCCAGCAGTTACGAGGGGGCGAAAAACACTGAAGCTTTCTTT. Protein product: CASSYEGAKNTEAFF.

Turning to this clone: The same CDR3 is also encoded by other DNA sequences in this sample. V usage is TRBV18 and J usage is TRBJ2-5; 7 bases map to TRBD1. With 1 base clipped from V and 3 bases from J, the junction kept 5 bases outside the gene matches. The V gene's germline CDR1 is KGHSH and CDR2 LQKENI. CDR3 length equals 15 residues. Written as DNA, the CDR3 is TGTGCCAGCTCACCACGGACAGGACCCGAAGAGACCCAGTACTTC. Protein sequence: CASSPRTGPEETQYF.

The chain couples TRBV10-3 to TRBJ2-1; D uncertain. Between the trimmed V and J ends, which lost 3 bases and 0 bases, there was a span of 9 bases. Germline CDR1 reads ENHRY; CDR2 reads SYGVKD. The CDR3 spans 15 residues. Here the CDR3 reads CAISDILSSYNEQFF. The CDR3 bases are TGTGCCATCAGTGACATACTGAGCTCCTACAATGAGCAGTTCTTC.

The chain recombines TRBV19 with TRBJ1-2; 7 bases are a match to TRBD1. The CDR3 sequence is 15 residues long. V trimming: 3 bases; J trimming: 8 bases; junction bases outside the gene matches: 12. The V gene's germline CDR1 is LNHDA and CDR2 SQIVND (reference sequence). The CDR3 spells CASSMGVAGGYGYTF. The CDR3 nucleotides are TGTGCCAGTAGTATGGGAGTGGCAGGGGGTTACGGCTACACCTTC.